Presented here are 31 T cell receptor beta chains from one specimen sequenced in a study of tumor-infiltrating lymphocytes in primary liver carcinoma. From around 0.5 ug total RNA, TCR beta cDNA was generated with a primer in the constant region. For TCR beta, libraries were produced by three nested multiplex PCR rounds using slightly modified ARM-PCR. TRBV1-TRBV30 forward primers paired with a C-beta reverse primer were used in the first two PCR rounds, which ran roughly 9 cycles each. Each CDR3 protein is one row after TCRdb ran MiXCR on the multiplex PCR reads. Here the sample spans 330,000 or so distinct CDR3 sequences, less than 65% being singletons. The source of the blood RNA was unsorted whole blood, and germline DNA was extracted as well. The sequenced material came from peripheral blood. Receptors were obtained from a man in his forties with primary liver carcinoma and hepatitis B virus infection.

The chain couples TRBV29-1 to TRBJ2-5; maybe TRBD2 (5 bases). CDR1 and CDR2 from the germline V gene are SQVTM and ANQGSEA. V was shortened by 8 bases and J by 6 bases, with 22 bases between the two germline ends. The CDR3 spans 14 residues. CDR3: CSFAAGGSSQTQYF. Here the CDR3 DNA reads TGCAGCTTTGCAGCCGGTGGGAGTTCCCAGACCCAGTACTTC.

This clonotype was recorded at least ten times. V gene TRBV4-2 combines with J gene TRBJ2-5; the match to TRBD2 covers 7 bases. Per the germline V gene, CDR1 is LGHNA and CDR2 is YNFKEQ. The CDR3 has 14 amino acids. V shed 1 base, J shed 4 bases, and the junction held 3 bases outside the gene matches. The CDR3 region has the DNA TGTGCCAGCAGCCAAGGGGAGGGAGCAGAGACCCAGTACTTC. Translated: CASSQGEGAETQYF.

Notes on this clonotype: The junction and the germline gene differ at one end; a read error may be behind it. The CDR3 bases are TGCGCCAGCAGCTTCGACCGCGAGAAGTTCTTC. Translating it yields CASSFDREKFF. This chain uses TRBV11-2 with TRBJ2-1; D is uncertain. The CDR3 runs to 11 residues. CDR1 is SGHAT and CDR2 is FQNNGV in the germline V gene.

About this clonotype itself: The CDR3 ends on some other residue instead of the conserved phenylalanine or tryptophan, so this is likely a read error. This chain connects TRBV28 to TRBJ2-2, with no clear D. In germline, CDR1 is MDHEN, CDR2 SYDVKM. Trimming stripped 5 bases from V and 5 bases from J, with 12 bases between. There are 14 residues in the CDR3. The CDR3 DNA sequence: TGTGCCAGCAGTCCCGGACGTTGGACCGGGGAGCTGTTTTCT. It translates to CASSPGRWTGELFS.

A word on this clonotype: Since the CDR3 does not end with the conserved phenylalanine or tryptophan, this likely comes from a read error. The J gene is TRBJ2-5, the V gene TRBV11-2; 7 nucleotides match TRBD2. CDR1 is SGHAT, CDR2 FQNNGV, per germline. This CDR3 contains 13 residues. CDR3: CTSGLAVQETQYL. Here the CDR3 DNA reads TGTACCAGCGGCCTAGCGGTCCAAGAGACCCAGTACCTC.

The chain is built from TRBV30 and TRBJ1-4; 10 bases match TRBD1. The CDR3 length is 16 residues. V lost 0 bases, J lost 8 bases, and 9 bases stayed unmatched. CDR1 GTSNPN and CDR2 SVGIG come from the germline V gene (reference sequence). The CDR3 DNA is TGTGCCTGGAGTGTAAGGGGTCGGGACAGGGGCGAAAAACTGTTTTTT. It specifies CAWSVRGRDRGEKLFF.

Concerning this clonotype: It is likely a read error, because the conserved phenylalanine at the end of the CDR3 is missing. This rearrangement joins TRBV30 to TRBJ1-2; TRBD1 matches at 12 bases. The germline V gene encodes CDR1 GTSNPN and CDR2 SVGIG (reference sequence). V lost 1 base to trimming and J lost 8 bases; unmatched junction nucleotides: 8. The CDR3 is made up of 15 amino acids. The CDR3 sequence is CAWSARDRGPRGYTS. As DNA, the CDR3 is TGTGCCTGGAGTGCCCGGGACAGGGGGCCTCGAGGCTACACCTCC.

On this clonotype itself: Its ends do not fully match the called genes, so a read error is possible. The gene calls are TRBV11-2 and TRBJ2-1; possibly TRBD1 or TRBD2 for D (6 bases each). Per the germline V gene, CDR1 is SGHAT and CDR2 is FQNNGV. The CDR3 covers 15 residues. DNA of the CDR3: TGTGTCAGCAGCTTAGCCCCCGGGGGCTGCAATGAGCAGTTCTTC. This translates into CVSSLAPGGCNEQFF.

Turning to this clonotype: With a much larger clone just one base away, this may be a read error. J is TRBJ2-7 and V is TRBV12-3 or TRBV12-4; either TRBD1 or TRBD2 may fit D (5 bases each). This CDR3 contains 14 residues. CDR3 nucleotide sequence: TGTGTCAGCAGTTTACGGGGCCAGCCCTACGAGCAGTACTTC. It translates to CVSSLRGQPYEQYF.

For the CDR3, the DNA is TGTGCCAGCCCAGCTTTATTCCCTACCGATGCGCAGTATTTT. This codes for CASPALFPTDAQYF. V is TRBV11-2 and J is TRBJ2-3; D is unclear. CDR1 and CDR2 (germline): SGHAT, FQNNGV. Trimming pared 8 bases from V and 10 bases from J, leaving 22 bases between. The CDR3 is 14 residues long.

On this clonotype: With a much larger clone just one base away, this may be a read error. This is likely a read error, given that the CDR3 carries no conserved phenylalanine or tryptophan at its end. The rearrangement uses TRBV6-5 and TRBJ2-1, with 7 bases matching TRBD2. There are 15 residues in the CDR3. Germline CDR1 reads MNHEY; CDR2 reads SVGAGI. With 6 bases clipped from V and 4 bases from J, the junction kept 9 bases outside the gene matches. CDR3 region: CASRGEGGRYNEQFL. The DNA for the CDR3 is TGTGCCAGCAGGGGGGAGGGTGGGAGATACAATGAGCAGTTCTTG.

Worth noting for this clonotype: A clone one base away is much larger, so this may be a read error. J is TRBJ2-7 and V is TRBV29-1, with no clear D. The CDR3 consists of 14 residues. The germline V gene has CDR1 SQVTM and CDR2 ANQGSEA. This CDR3 is CSVEDGAKTYEKYF. As DNA, the CDR3 is TGCAGCGTCGAGGACGGCGCCAAGACCTACGAGAAGTACTTC.

Points on this clonotype: An end of the junction does not agree with germline; a read error may underlie this. V and J are TRBV11-2 and TRBJ2-7; D gene ambiguous. CDR1 and CDR2 from the germline V gene are SGHAT and FQNNGV. This CDR3 spans 13 amino acids. CDR3 bases: TGCGCGTCCCGAGCCCCGAACTCCTACGAGCAGTACTTC. This translates into CASRAPNSYEQYF.

Points on this clonotype: A read error may explain this, as a much larger clone is one base away. The chain carries TRBV6-2 or TRBV6-3 and TRBJ2-7; 9 nucleotides match TRBD2. The CDR3 has 15 residues. CDR1 and CDR2 (germline): MNHEY, SVGEGT. CDR3 amino acids: CASTYSPSGDYEQYF. The CDR3 DNA reads TGTGCCAGCACTTACTCCCCTAGCGGGGACTACGAGCAGTACTTC.

Of note for this clonotype: A junction end diverges from the germline sequence, so it may reflect a read error. This chain connects TRBV5-1 to TRBJ2-7, with unresolved D. The CDR3 runs 11 residues. CDR1 and CDR2 from the germline V gene are SGHRS and YFSETQ. CDR3 region: CTSKSRHEQYF. Written as DNA, the CDR3 is TGCACCAGCAAATCTAGACATGAGCAGTACTTC.

This chain links TRBV10-3 with TRBJ2-3, with 9 bases lining up with TRBD2. Per the germline V gene, CDR1 is ENHRY and CDR2 is SYGVKD. The CDR3 covers 14 residues. After removal of 9 bases from V and 3 bases from J, the junction contained 7 bases not matched to a gene. CDR3: CAIRREGLTDTQYF. The CDR3 DNA reads as TGTGCCATAAGGCGGGAGGGCCTGACAGATACGCAGTATTTT.

This clonotype was found many times. The chain combines TRBV12-3 or TRBV12-4 with TRBJ1-1; 11 bases agree with TRBD1. Trimming removed 6 bases from V and 1 base from J; junction bases left unmatched: 13. The CDR3 has 18 amino acids. The CDR3 is CASSLWGTGGLPNTEAFF. The CDR3 coding sequence is TGTGCCAGCAGCCTCTGGGGGACAGGGGGACTTCCGAACACTGAAGCTTTCTTT.

This clonotype has a count of ten or more. J is TRBJ2-3 and V is TRBV4-1, with 7 bases aligning to TRBD1. The CDR3 is made up of 13 amino acids. The trim removed 2 bases at V and 6 bases at J, leaving 2 bases unmatched. Germline loops: CDR1 MGHRA, CDR2 YSYEKL. CDR3: CASSQTGDDTQYF. The CDR3 nucleotides read TGCGCCAGCAGCCAAACAGGGGACGATACGCAGTATTTT.

The count of this clonotype is one. V usage is TRBV5-4 and J usage is TRBJ2-3; weak D call: TRBD1 (6 bases). V was clipped by 4 bases and J by 0 bases, with 15 bases between them. Germline assignment: CDR1 SGHNT and CDR2 YYREEE (reference sequence). This CDR3 is built from 16 residues. Written as DNA, the CDR3 is TGTGCCAGCAGCACCGGGACAAAGGGTAGCACAGATACGCAGTATTTT. This sequence encodes CASSTGTKGSTDTQYF.

V usage is TRBV28 and J usage is TRBJ2-1; TRBD2 matches 7 bases. Trimming cost V 6 bases and J 0 bases; bases outside gene matches: 11. The germline CDR1 and CDR2 sequences are MDHEN and SYDVKM. CDR3 length: 17 amino acids. For the CDR3, the DNA is TGTGCCAGCAGAGTTCTGGACGGGAGGAGCTCCTACAATGAGCAGTTCTTC. This gives the protein CASRVLDGRSSYNEQFF. The full variable domain, its missing parts supplied by reference TRBV28 and TRBJ2-1, is DVKVTQSSRYLVKRTGEKVFLECVQDMDHENMFWYRQDPGLGLRLIYFSYDVKMKEKGDIPEGYSVSREKKERFSLILESASTNQTSMYLCASRVLDGRSSYNEQFFGPGTRLTVL.

In its sample, this clonotype was seen once. The junction and the germline gene differ at one end; a read error may be behind it. V and J are TRBV11-2 and TRBJ2-7; no clear D gene. This CDR3 has 16 residues. The germline V gene has CDR1 SGHAT and CDR2 FQNNGV. The CDR3 bases are TGTGCCAGCAGCGGCCTCCTTGGCCTCCAATCCTACGAGCGGTACTTC. Protein product: CASSGLLGLQSYERYF.

V usage is TRBV24-1 and J usage is TRBJ2-1; TRBD2 might be the D (5 bases). Germline V gene data show CDR1 as KGHDR and CDR2 as SFDVKD. CDR3 size: 15 residues. The V gene lost 5 bases and the J gene lost 5 bases, with 15 bases spanning the gap. The CDR3 is CATSAALDSDNEQFF. The CDR3 DNA reads as TGTGCCACCAGTGCGGCACTAGATAGTGACAATGAGCAGTTCTTC.

This sequence joins TRBV28 and TRBJ2-3; D unclear. CDR1 and CDR2 (germline): MDHEN, SYDVKM. Deletions cut 5 bases from V and 2 bases from J, with 11 bases between. The CDR3 spans 14 residues. The CDR3, as DNA: TGTGCCAGCAGTCCTGAGAGAGTCACAGATACGCAGTATTTT. Encoded protein: CASSPERVTDTQYF.

A word on this clonotype: The conserved final phenylalanine or tryptophan is absent from the CDR3, which likely points to a read error. The limits of the CDR3 on the DNA are not certain, so only TCRdb's listed CDR3 is given. V is TRBV11-2 and J is TRBJ2-1; the D call in the table, TRBD2, was not verified against the DNA. The CDR3 numbers 16 amino acids, ends counted. Germline values: CDR1 SGHAT, CDR2 FQNNGV. CDR3 residues: CASSFQTVAGKDEQFL.

This sequence joins TRBV11-2 and TRBJ2-1; maybe TRBD2 (5 bases). V lost 5 bases, J lost 3 bases, and 20 bases lay in between. This CDR3 is built from 17 residues. Germline V gene sequence: CDR1 SGHAT, CDR2 FQNNGV. The CDR3 coding sequence is TGTGCCAGCAGCCTGACTATCGGGAACCGTTTCTACAATGAGCAGTTCTTC. This gives the protein CASSLTIGNRFYNEQFF.

The J gene is TRBJ2-7, the V gene TRBV11-2; possibly TRBD1 for D (5 bases). Germline V lookup: CDR1 SGHAT, CDR2 FQNNGV. CDR3 length: 14 residues. Between the trimmed V and J ends, which lost 8 bases and 3 bases, there was a span of 17 bases. Here the CDR3 reads CASGLRSRVYEQYF. The CDR3 DNA follows: TGTGCCAGCGGTTTACGAAGCAGGGTCTACGAGCAGTACTTC.

The sample holds a few counts of this clonotype. The chain joins TRBV29-1 to TRBJ2-5; tentative D call: TRBD1 (5 bases). Trimming stripped 4 bases from V and 5 bases from J, with 8 bases between. This CDR3 is 11 amino acids long. Germline CDR1 is SQVTM and CDR2 is ANQGSEA. This CDR3 is CSVAGLETQYF. The CDR3 bases are TGCAGCGTTGCAGGGCTGGAGACCCAGTACTTC.

This clonotype was seen repeatedly, ten times or more. J is TRBJ2-5 and V is TRBV29-1, with TRBD1 as a possible D gene (6 bases). CDR3 length: 13 residues. The germline V and J ends were trimmed by 3 bases and 1 base, with 9 bases remaining between them. Germline assignment: CDR1 SQVTM and CDR2 ANQGSEA. CDR3 in amino acids: CSVELGGQETQYF. Here the CDR3 DNA reads TGCAGCGTTGAGTTAGGGGGCCAAGAGACCCAGTACTTC.

With respect to this clonotype: A read error may account for a junction end that differs from germline. The chain joins TRBV14 to TRBJ2-1; D is tentatively TRBD1 or TRBD2 (5 bases each). CDR1 and CDR2 (germline): SGHDN, FVKESK. The CDR3 consists of 15 residues. Here the CDR3 DNA reads TGTGACAGCAGCCAAGGCTTTGGGTGGGGGAATGAGCAGTTCTTC. Residues: CDSSQGFGWGNEQFF.

Details on this clonotype: Mismatch with germline at one junction end may stem from a read error. J is TRBJ2-4 and V is TRBV29-1; TRBD2 might be the D (6 bases). The germline CDR1 and CDR2 sequences are SQVTM and ANQGSEA. This CDR3 region has 14 residues. CDR3 protein: CIVDGQGVGGIQYF. The CDR3 DNA is TGCATCGTTGATGGGCAGGGCGTCGGGGGCATTCAGTACTTC.

Turning to this clonotype: This clone may be a read error of a much larger clone one base away. The V gene is TRBV12-3 or TRBV12-4, the J gene TRBJ1-5; D call uncertain. The CDR3 totals 15 residues. The CDR3 reads CASGLGQRSNQPQHF. The CDR3 DNA follows: TGTGCCAGCGGTTTAGGGCAGAGAAGCAATCAGCCCCAGCATTTT.